This T cell receptor beta chain was identified during a study of cytomegalovirus exposure and HLA in healthy donors. Findings and caveats of the study: Association of a missense DCLRE1C variant with TCR beta V- and J-gene trimming was reported in a later analysis.

The PCR employed 60 Vbeta primers together with 13 Jbeta primers. The data were produced by immunoSEQ multiplex PCR, yet TCRdb's version contains in-frame clones alone and is incomplete. The table shows some 190,000 clones, with around 78% occurring only once. A remark on this clone: Its antigen is not identified.

Germline-derived CDR1 and CDR2 are MDHEN and SYDVKM. CDR3 length: 22 residues. V was cut by 2 bases and J by 0 bases, with 29 bases left in between. The sequencing sample was made of PBMCs. The TCR sequence derives from a man aged 18 to 35 in good health and CMV-seronegative. The chain links TRBV28 to TRBJ1-3; D not certain. This CDR3 reads CASSLGGLQYPPKQRSGNTIYF. The CDR3 DNA is TGTGCCAGCAGTTTAGGAGGGCTCCAGTATCCCCCAAAACAACGCTCTGGAAACACCATATATTTT.